This T cell receptor (beta chain) was sequenced during a study of T-cell reconstitution after alpha-beta-depleted transplantation in children. Trimming left V 5 bases short and J 5 bases short, with 10 bases between. The CDR3 spans 12 residues. Germline V gene sequence: CDR1 SGHVS, CDR2 FNYEAQ. TCRbeta library construction was performed incorporating unique molecular identifiers. TCRdb re-called the PCR reads with MiXCR, one entry per CDR3 protein. This sample has about 540,000 distinct CDR3 sequences; approximately 20% occur once, and the top ten carry 3.3%. This clonotype showed up just a few times.

The chain carries TRBV7-6 and TRBJ2-7; no clear D. The clonotype comes from a human donor who donated a stem cell graft to a child with acute lymphoblastic leukemia. This specimen was PBMCs from the stem cell graft donor, taken from the stem cell graft. This CDR3 reads CASSSPQNEQYF. Written as DNA, the CDR3 is TGTGCCAGCAGCAGTCCCCAAAACGAGCAGTACTTC.